This T cell receptor (beta chain) was recorded in a study of T cell changes during pregnancy in multiple sclerosis. The CDR3 consists of 12 residues. Germline V gene lookup returns CDR1 GTSNPN and CDR2 SVGIG (reference sequence). The V and J ends lost 5 bases and 3 bases respectively, with 5 bases between them. Assay: immunoSEQ multiplex PCR; the TCRdb copy retains only in-frame clones and omits some. The sample records 40,000 to 50,000 clones, 94% being singletons. This receptor was taken from a female donor with multiple sclerosis, enrolled in a pregnancy study. The sequenced sample was CD4+ T cells from peripheral blood mononuclear cells, obtained in the third trimester of pregnancy. The rearrangement links TRBV30 to TRBJ2-6; D not certain. The CDR3 loop reads CAWAGGANVLTF. The DNA of the CDR3 is TGTGCCTGGGCCGGTGGGGCCAACGTCCTGACTTTC.